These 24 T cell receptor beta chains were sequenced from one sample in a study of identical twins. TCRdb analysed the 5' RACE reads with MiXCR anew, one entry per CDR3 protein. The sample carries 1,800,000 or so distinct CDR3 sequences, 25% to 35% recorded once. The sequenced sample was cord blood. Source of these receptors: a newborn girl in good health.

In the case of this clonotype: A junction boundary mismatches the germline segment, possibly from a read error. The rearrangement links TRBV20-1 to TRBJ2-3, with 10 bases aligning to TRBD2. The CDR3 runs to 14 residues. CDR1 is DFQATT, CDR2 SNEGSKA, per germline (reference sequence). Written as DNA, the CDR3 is TGCAATGCTGTCCTAGCGGGAGTGGCAGATACGCAGTATTTT. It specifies CNAVLAGVADTQYF.

The CDR3 reads CASSLWRTGGFSADTQYF. DNA of the CDR3: TGTGCCAGCAGCTTGTGGCGGACAGGGGGATTCTCCGCAGATACGCAGTATTTT. The genes are TRBV5-5 and TRBJ2-3; 10 bases fit TRBD1. CDR3 length: 18 residues. V dropped 1 base and J dropped 4; count of bases not matched to a gene: 12. Germline CDR1 SGHKS, CDR2 YYEKEE (reference sequence).

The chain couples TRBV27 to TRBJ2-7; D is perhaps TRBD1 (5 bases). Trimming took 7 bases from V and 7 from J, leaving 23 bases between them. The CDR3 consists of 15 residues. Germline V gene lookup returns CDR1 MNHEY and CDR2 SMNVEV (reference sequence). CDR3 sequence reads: CASTTGPRSYNEQYF. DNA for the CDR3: TGTGCCAGCACCACAGGACCCAGGTCCTACAATGAGCAGTACTTC.

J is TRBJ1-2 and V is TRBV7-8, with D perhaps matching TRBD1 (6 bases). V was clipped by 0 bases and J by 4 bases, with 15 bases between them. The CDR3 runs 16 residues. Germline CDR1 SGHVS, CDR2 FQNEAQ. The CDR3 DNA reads TGTGCCAGCAGCTTAGCCTTGTGGGGGCCTATCTATGGCTACACCTTC. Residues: CASSLALWGPIYGYTF. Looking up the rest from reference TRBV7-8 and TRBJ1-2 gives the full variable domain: GAGVSQSPRYKVAKRGQDVALRCDPISGHVSLFWYQQALGQGPEFLTYFQNEAQLDKSGLPSDRFFAERPEGSVSTLKIQRTQQEDSAVYLCASSLALWGPIYGYTFGSGTRLTVV.

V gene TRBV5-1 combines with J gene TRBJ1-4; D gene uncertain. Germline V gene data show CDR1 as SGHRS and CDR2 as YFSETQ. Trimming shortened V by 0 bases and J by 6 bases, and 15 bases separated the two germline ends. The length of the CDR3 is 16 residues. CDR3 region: CASSLGLEEWDEKLFF. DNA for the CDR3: TGCGCCAGCAGCTTGGGTCTCGAGGAATGGGATGAAAAACTGTTTTTT.

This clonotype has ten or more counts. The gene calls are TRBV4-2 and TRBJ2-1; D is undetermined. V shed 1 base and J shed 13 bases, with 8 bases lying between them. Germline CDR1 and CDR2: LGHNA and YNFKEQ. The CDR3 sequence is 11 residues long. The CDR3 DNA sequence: TGTGCCAGCAGCCAAGGGGCATTCCAGTTCTTC. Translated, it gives CASSQGAFQFF.

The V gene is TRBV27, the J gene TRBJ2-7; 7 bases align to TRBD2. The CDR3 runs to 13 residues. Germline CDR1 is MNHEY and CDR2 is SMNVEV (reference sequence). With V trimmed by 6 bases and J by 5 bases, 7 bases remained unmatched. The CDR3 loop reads CASSLGGAHEQYF. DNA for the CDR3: TGTGCCAGCAGCCTGGGAGGGGCCCACGAGCAGTACTTC.

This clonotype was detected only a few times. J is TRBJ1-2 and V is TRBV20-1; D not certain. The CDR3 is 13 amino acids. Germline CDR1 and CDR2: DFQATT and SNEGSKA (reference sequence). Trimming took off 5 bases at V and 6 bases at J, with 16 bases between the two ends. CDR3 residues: CSAYTGRGHGYTF. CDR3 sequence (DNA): TGCAGTGCTTACACCGGGCGAGGACATGGCTACACCTTC.

CDR3 region: CASSQSPGGAGETQYF. The CDR3 region has the DNA TGCGCCAGCAGCCAATCTCCCGGGGGGGCCGGGGAGACCCAGTACTTC. The chain couples TRBV4-1 to TRBJ2-5, with 8 bases identical to TRBD2. CDR1 is MGHRA and CDR2 is YSYEKL in the germline V gene. The CDR3 loop spans 16 amino acids. Trimming cost V 2 bases and J 5 bases; bases outside gene matches: 10.

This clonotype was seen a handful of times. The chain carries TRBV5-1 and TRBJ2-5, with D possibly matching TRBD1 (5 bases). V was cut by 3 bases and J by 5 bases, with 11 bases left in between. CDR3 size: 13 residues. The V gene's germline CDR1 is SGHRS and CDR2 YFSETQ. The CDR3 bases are TGCGCCAGCAGCTCGCCAGGGAAGGAGACCCAGTACTTC. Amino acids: CASSSPGKETQYF.

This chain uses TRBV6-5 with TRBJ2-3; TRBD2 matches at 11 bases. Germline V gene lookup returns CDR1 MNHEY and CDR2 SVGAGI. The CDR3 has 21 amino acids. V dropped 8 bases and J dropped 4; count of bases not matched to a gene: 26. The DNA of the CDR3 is TGTGCCAGCGGTTTCACCCCGATAGCGGGGGGGATCTATCGAACGTCAGATACGCAGTATTTT. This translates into CASGFTPIAGGIYRTSDTQYF.

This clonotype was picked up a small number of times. The chain's CDR3 is CASSQDLRPDTQYF. The CDR3, as DNA: TGTGCCAGCAGCCAAGATCTCCGACCAGATACGCAGTATTTT. The chain recombines TRBV3-1 with TRBJ2-3; D is undetermined. Germline-derived CDR1 and CDR2 are LGHDT and YNNKEL (reference sequence). The V end lost 0 bases, the J end lost 4 bases, and 8 bases lay between the germline ends. The CDR3 contains 14 residues.

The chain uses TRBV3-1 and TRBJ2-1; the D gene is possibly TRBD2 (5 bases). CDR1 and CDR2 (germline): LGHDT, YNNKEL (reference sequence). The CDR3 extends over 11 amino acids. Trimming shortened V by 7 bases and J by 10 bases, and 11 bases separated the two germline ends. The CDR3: CASTHGVEQFF. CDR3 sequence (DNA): TGTGCCAGCACCCACGGGGTCGAGCAGTTCTTC.

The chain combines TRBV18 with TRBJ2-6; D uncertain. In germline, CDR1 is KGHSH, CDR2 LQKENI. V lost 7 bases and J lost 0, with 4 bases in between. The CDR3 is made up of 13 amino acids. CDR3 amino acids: CASFPSGANVLTF. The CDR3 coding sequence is TGTGCCAGCTTCCCCTCTGGGGCCAACGTCCTGACTTTC.

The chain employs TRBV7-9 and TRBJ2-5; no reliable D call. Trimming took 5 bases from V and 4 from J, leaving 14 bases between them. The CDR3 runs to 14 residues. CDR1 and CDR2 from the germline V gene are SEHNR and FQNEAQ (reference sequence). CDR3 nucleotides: TGTGCCAGCAGCCCTGCCCAGAATGGAGAGACCCAGTACTTC. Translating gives CASSPAQNGETQYF.

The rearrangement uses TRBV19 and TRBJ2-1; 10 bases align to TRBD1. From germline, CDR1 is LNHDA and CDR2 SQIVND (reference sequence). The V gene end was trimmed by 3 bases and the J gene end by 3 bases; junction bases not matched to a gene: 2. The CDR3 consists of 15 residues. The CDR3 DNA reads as TGTGCCAGTAGTATCCGGGACAGGGGCTACAATGAGCAGTTCTTC. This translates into CASSIRDRGYNEQFF.

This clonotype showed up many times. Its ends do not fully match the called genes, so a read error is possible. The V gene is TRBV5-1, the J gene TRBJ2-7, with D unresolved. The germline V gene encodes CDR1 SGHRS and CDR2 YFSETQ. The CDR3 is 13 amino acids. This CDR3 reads CASSSGPPYEQYF. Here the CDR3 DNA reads TGTGCCAGCAGCTCCGGTCCACCCTACGAGCAGTACTTC. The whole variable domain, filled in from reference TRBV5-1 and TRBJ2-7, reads KAGVTQTPRYLIKTRGQQVTLSCSPISGHRSVSWYQQTPGQGLQFLFEYFSETQRNKGNFPGRFSGRQFSNSRSEMNVSTLELGDSALYLCASSSGPPYEQYFGPGTRLTVT.

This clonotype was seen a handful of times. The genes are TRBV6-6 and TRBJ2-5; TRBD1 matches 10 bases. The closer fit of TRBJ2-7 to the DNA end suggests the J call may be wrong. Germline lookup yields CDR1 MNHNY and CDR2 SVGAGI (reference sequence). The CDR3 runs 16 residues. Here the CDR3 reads CASSYSPTGGVYEQYF. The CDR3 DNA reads TGTGCCAGCAGTTACTCGCCGACAGGGGGCGTATACGAGCAGTACTTC.

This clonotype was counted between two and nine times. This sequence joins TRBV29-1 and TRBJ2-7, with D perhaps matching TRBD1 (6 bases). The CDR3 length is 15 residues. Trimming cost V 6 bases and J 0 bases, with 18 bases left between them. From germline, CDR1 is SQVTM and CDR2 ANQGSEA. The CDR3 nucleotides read TGCAGCGTGGTAACCGGGACATTAAGCTCCTACGAGCAGTACTTC. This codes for CSVVTGTLSSYEQYF.

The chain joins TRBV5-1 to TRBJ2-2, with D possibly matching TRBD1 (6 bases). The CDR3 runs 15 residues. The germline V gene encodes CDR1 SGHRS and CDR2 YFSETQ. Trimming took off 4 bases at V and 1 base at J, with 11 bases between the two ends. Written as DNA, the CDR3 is TGCGCCAGCAGCACCCGGGGACAGAACACCGGGGAGCTGTTTTTT. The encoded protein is CASSTRGQNTGELFF. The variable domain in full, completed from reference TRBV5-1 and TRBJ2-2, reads KAGVTQTPRYLIKTRGQQVTLSCSPISGHRSVSWYQQTPGQGLQFLFEYFSETQRNKGNFPGRFSGRQFSNSRSEMNVSTLELGDSALYLCASSTRGQNTGELFFGEGSRLTVL.

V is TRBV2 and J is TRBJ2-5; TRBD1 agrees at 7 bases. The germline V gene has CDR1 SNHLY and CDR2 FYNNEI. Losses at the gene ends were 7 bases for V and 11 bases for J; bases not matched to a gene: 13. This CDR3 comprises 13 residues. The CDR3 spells CASTVEQGNEQYF. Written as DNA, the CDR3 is TGTGCCAGCACCGTAGAACAGGGGAATGAGCAGTACTTC.

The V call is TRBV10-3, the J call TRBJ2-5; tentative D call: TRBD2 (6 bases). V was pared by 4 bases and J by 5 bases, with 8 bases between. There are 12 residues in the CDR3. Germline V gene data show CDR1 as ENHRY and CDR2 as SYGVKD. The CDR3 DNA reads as TGTGCCATCAGTGTGGAGGGGGAGACCCAGTACTTC. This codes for CAISVEGETQYF.

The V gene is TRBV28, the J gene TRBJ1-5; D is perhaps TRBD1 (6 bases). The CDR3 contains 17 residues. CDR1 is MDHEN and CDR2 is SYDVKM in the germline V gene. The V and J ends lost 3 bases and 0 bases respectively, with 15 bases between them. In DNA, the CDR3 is TGTGCCAGCAGTTTCCCTAATACAGGGAATAGCAATCAGCCCCAGCATTTT. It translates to CASSFPNTGNSNQPQHF.

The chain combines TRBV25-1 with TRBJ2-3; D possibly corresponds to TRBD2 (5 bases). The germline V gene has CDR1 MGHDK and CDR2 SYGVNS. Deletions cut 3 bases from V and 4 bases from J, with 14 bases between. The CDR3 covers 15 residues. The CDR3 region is CASSDWLEGADTQYF. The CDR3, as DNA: TGTGCCAGCAGTGACTGGCTAGAGGGAGCAGATACGCAGTATTTT.